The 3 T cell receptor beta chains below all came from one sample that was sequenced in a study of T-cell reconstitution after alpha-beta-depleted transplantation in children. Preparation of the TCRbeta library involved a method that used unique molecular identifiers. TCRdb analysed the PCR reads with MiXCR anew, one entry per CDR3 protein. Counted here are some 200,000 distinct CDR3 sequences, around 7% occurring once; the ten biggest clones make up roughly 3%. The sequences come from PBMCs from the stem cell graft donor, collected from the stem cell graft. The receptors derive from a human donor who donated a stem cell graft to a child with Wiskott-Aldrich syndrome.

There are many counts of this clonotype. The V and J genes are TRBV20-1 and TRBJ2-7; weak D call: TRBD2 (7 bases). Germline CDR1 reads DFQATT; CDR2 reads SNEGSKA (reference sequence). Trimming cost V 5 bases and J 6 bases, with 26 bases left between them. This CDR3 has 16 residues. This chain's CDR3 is CSARGGGALDTREQYF. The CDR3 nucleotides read TGCAGTGCTCGAGGGGGGGGGGCTCTCGATACCCGCGAGCAGTACTTC.

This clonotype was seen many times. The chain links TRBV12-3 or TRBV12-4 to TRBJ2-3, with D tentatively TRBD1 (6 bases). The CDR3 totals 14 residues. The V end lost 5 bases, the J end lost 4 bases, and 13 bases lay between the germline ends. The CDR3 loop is CASSPPWGPDTQYF. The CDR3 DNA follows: TGTGCCAGCAGTCCACCATGGGGGCCAGATACGCAGTATTTT.

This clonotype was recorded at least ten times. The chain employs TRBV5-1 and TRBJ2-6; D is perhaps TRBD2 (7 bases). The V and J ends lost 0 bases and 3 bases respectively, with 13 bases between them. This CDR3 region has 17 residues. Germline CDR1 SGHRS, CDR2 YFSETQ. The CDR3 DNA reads TGCGCCAGCAGCTTGGAACGGGGGGCCATTGGGGCCAACGTCCTGACTTTC. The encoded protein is CASSLERGAIGANVLTF.